These 27 T cell receptor beta chains share one sample of origin, sequenced in a study of blood T cells in healthy people across ages. A second PCR, run for about 6 to 12 cycles, used a sample-barcoded 5' primer plus a J-beta primer mix. MiXCR, run by TCRdb on the 5' RACE reads, gives a single entry per CDR3 protein. The table has 630,000 or so distinct CDR3 sequences, about a third seen once; the top ten hold 15%. Sequenced material: blood. The source of these receptors is a woman older than 75 in good health.

The sample holds one count of this clonotype. The junction differs from germline at one of its ends, possibly a read error. This chain links TRBV20-1 with TRBJ1-2; D unresolved. The germline gives CDR1 DFQATT, CDR2 SNEGSKA (reference sequence). The CDR3 consists of 14 residues. The CDR3 DNA reads as TGCAGTGCTAGAGATGTGAGAGAACCCTATGACTACACCTTC. This gives the protein CSARDVREPYDYTF.

The chain combines TRBV15 with TRBJ1-3; the D gene is possibly TRBD1 (5 bases). Deletions cut 9 bases from V and 5 bases from J, with 14 bases between. Germline V lookup: CDR1 LNHNV, CDR2 YYDKDF (reference sequence). CDR3 length equals 13 residues. The CDR3 reads CATGRQGRNTIYF. The CDR3 DNA sequence: TGTGCCACTGGGCGGCAGGGACGAAACACCATATATTTT.

Points on this clonotype: Germline and junction disagree at one end, which may indicate a read error. The chain couples TRBV12-3 or TRBV12-4 to TRBJ2-3; D is unclear. The CDR3 has 14 residues. As DNA, the CDR3 is TGTGTCAGCAGTGAGCGACCGAGCACAGATACGCAGTATTTT. It is translated as CVSSERPSTDTQYF.

This clonotype was recorded at least ten times. J is TRBJ2-1 and V is TRBV7-2, with 7 bases identical to TRBD1. The ends lost 8 bases at V and 4 bases at J; junction bases unmatched: 2. Germline CDR1 is SGHTA and CDR2 is FQGNSA. This CDR3 region has 12 residues. This CDR3 is CASLQGYNEQFF. CDR3 nucleotides: TGTGCCAGCCTACAGGGGTACAATGAGCAGTTCTTC.

The chain carries TRBV7-8 and TRBJ2-2; TRBD2 matches 11 bases. Germline V gene lookup returns CDR1 SGHVS and CDR2 FQNEAQ. After removal of 7 bases from V and 1 base from J, the junction contained 2 bases not matched to a gene. The CDR3 totals 15 residues. CDR3 loop: CASIGTSGNTGELFF. Written as DNA, the CDR3 is TGTGCCAGCATCGGGACTAGCGGGAACACCGGGGAGCTGTTTTTT.

This clonotype appeared many times. V gene TRBV2 combines with J gene TRBJ2-5, with no clear D. Germline CDR1 reads SNHLY; CDR2 reads FYNNEI. The CDR3 loop spans 11 amino acids. Trimming removed 5 bases at V and 5 bases at J, with 6 bases between. For the CDR3, the DNA is TGTGCCAGCAGTATCGGGGAGACCCAGTACTTC. The encoded protein is CASSIGETQYF.

This clonotype occurred many times. The V and J genes are TRBV10-3 and TRBJ2-5, with 10 nucleotides matching TRBD1. This CDR3 is 14 amino acids long. Per the germline V gene, CDR1 is ENHRY and CDR2 is SYGVKD. V lost 6 bases, J lost 1 base, and 2 bases stayed unmatched. This CDR3 is CAIRGDRGQETQYF. Written as DNA, the CDR3 is TGTGCCATCAGGGGGGACAGGGGCCAAGAGACCCAGTACTTC.

The rearrangement uses TRBV7-2 and TRBJ2-5; 10 bases line up with TRBD2. With the DNA end fitting TRBJ2-7 better, the J assignment may be wrong. From germline, CDR1 is SGHTA and CDR2 FQGNSA. The CDR3 loop spans 14 amino acids. CDR3: CASSQLAGKAEQYF. As DNA, the CDR3 is TGTGCCAGCAGCCAACTAGCGGGAAAGGCCGAGCAGTACTTC.

This CDR3 is CSGNGRRAYNEQFF. The CDR3 DNA sequence: TGCAGCGGAAACGGGAGAAGGGCCTACAATGAGCAGTTCTTC. The chain joins TRBV29-1 to TRBJ2-1; D possibly corresponds to TRBD2 (6 bases). The CDR3 is 14 amino acids. V was cut by 7 bases and J by 2 bases, with 15 bases left in between. Looked up from germline, CDR1 is SQVTM and CDR2 is ANQGSEA.

The chain is built from TRBV7-9 and TRBJ1-5; no definite D call. The germline CDR1 and CDR2 sequences are SEHNR and FQNEAQ (reference sequence). V was clipped by 4 bases and J by 1 base, with 11 bases between them. The CDR3 contains 15 residues. CDR3: CASSSPGGSNQPQHF. The CDR3 DNA is TGTGCCAGCAGCTCCCCGGGCGGGAGCAATCAGCCCCAGCATTTT.

This clonotype was seen a handful of times. This chain uses TRBV7-9 with TRBJ2-4; 8 bases line up with TRBD1. The J call may be in error: the DNA end matches TRBJ2-5 better. The length of the CDR3 is 12 residues. Germline CDR1 reads SEHNR; CDR2 reads FQNEAQ (reference sequence). CDR3 residues: CASSRQGTTQYF. CDR3 nucleotide sequence: TGTGCCAGCAGCAGACAGGGGACGACCCAGTACTTC.

The CDR3 region is CAGKGQGEGETQYF. CDR3 bases: TGTGCCGGTAAGGGACAGGGTGAAGGAGAGACCCAGTACTTC. V and J are TRBV19 and TRBJ2-7, with TRBD1 matching 9 bases. The J call may not be correct, given that the DNA end is closer to TRBJ2-5. CDR1 LNHDA and CDR2 SQIVND come from the germline V gene (reference sequence). The CDR3 spans 14 residues.

This clonotype occurred a few times. This may come from a read error, since a much larger clone is one base off. The chain couples TRBV6-1 to TRBJ2-3; 7 nucleotides match TRBD2. Germline V gene sequence: CDR1 MNHNS, CDR2 SASEGT. The CDR3 runs to 13 residues. The CDR3 spells CASSVGAGDAQYF. CDR3 nucleotide sequence: TGTGCCAGCAGTGTCGGGGCGGGAGATGCGCAGTATTTT.

This clonotype was seen ten or more times. J is TRBJ2-7 and V is TRBV20-1; D tentatively reads TRBD1 or TRBD2 (5 bases each). Germline V gene lookup returns CDR1 DFQATT and CDR2 SNEGSKA (reference sequence). V was clipped by 5 bases and J by 2 bases, with 19 bases between them. The CDR3 extends over 15 amino acids. The CDR3 protein is CSAGASGISPYEQYF. The CDR3 nucleotides are TGCAGTGCTGGGGCCTCCGGGATATCGCCCTACGAGCAGTACTTC.

This clonotype was recorded many times. The chain recombines TRBV7-3 with TRBJ2-1; TRBD2 agrees at 10 bases. Germline lookup yields CDR1 SGHTA and CDR2 FQGTGA. The CDR3 is 15 amino acids. V was pared by 1 base and J by 5 bases, with 2 bases of the junction left unmatched. Written as DNA, the CDR3 is TGTGCCAGCAGCTTAATAGCGGGGGGCCACAATGAGCAGTTCTTC. Translated: CASSLIAGGHNEQFF.

The rearrangement joins TRBV20-1 to TRBJ1-2; D perhaps matches TRBD1 (6 bases). The CDR3 loop spans 14 amino acids. CDR1 is DFQATT, CDR2 SNEGSKA, per germline (reference sequence). V lost 3 bases and J 8 bases, leaving 19 bases between the germline ends. The CDR3 DNA reads as TGCAGTGCTAGGGTCGGACAGTCAAGCATAGGCTACACCTTC. This translates into CSARVGQSSIGYTF.

This clonotype came up many times. This sequence joins TRBV3-1 and TRBJ1-2; D gene unclear. The CDR3 has 15 amino acids. Germline CDR1 and CDR2: LGHDT and YNNKEL (reference sequence). Trimming shortened V by 0 bases and J by 8 bases, and 16 bases separated the two germline ends. The DNA for the CDR3 is TGTGCCAGCAGCCAAGATCCAGGAGGAAGCCGGGGCTACACCTTC. This translates into CASSQDPGGSRGYTF. The whole variable domain, filled in from reference TRBV3-1 and TRBJ1-2, reads DTAVSQTPKYLVTQMGNDKSIKCEQNLGHDTMYWYKQDSKKFLKIMFSYNNKELIINETVPNRFSPKSPDKAHLNLHINSLELGDSAVYFCASSQDPGGSRGYTFGSGTRLTVV.

A single count supports this clonotype. The CDR3 protein is CASSLWGRTNEKLFF. DNA for the CDR3: TGTGCCAGCAGTTTATGGGGCAGAACTAATGAAAAACTGTTTTTT. This rearrangement joins TRBV28 to TRBJ1-4, with no clear D. This CDR3 contains 15 residues. The germline V gene has CDR1 MDHEN and CDR2 SYDVKM. V dropped 0 bases and J dropped 1 base, with 6 bases sitting between them. Complete variable domain (other parts from reference TRBV28 and TRBJ1-4): DVKVTQSSRYLVKRTGEKVFLECVQDMDHENMFWYRQDPGLGLRLIYFSYDVKMKEKGDIPEGYSVSREKKERFSLILESASTNQTSMYLCASSLWGRTNEKLFFGSGTQLSVL.

Worth noting for this clonotype: The junction departs from germline at one end; a sequencing error may be responsible. The CDR3 nucleotides are TGTGCCAGCAGTCCGGGCACAGATGCGCAGTATTTT. Its translation: CASSPGTDAQYF. This sequence joins TRBV12-3 or TRBV12-4 and TRBJ2-3, with D unclear. The CDR3 extends over 12 amino acids.

With regard to this clonotype: A read error may be the cause here, since a much bigger clone is one base away. V and J are TRBV6-1 and TRBJ2-4; TRBD1 matches at 9 bases. Germline loops: CDR1 MNHNS, CDR2 SASEGT. This CDR3 comprises 20 residues. CDR3 sequence: CASREGTGTGITTAKNIQYF. Written as DNA, the CDR3 is TGTGCCAGCAGAGAAGGGACCGGGACAGGGATTACCACTGCCAAAAACATTCAGTACTTC.

This clonotype has at least ten counts. This chain uses TRBV7-2 with TRBJ2-3; tentatively, D is TRBD2 (6 bases). This CDR3 is 15 amino acids long. V lost 5 bases to trimming and J lost 1 base, with 13 bases between them. Germline V lookup: CDR1 SGHTA, CDR2 FQGNSA. CDR3: CASSRREHGTDTQYF. The CDR3 DNA reads TGTGCCAGCAGCCGTCGGGAGCACGGCACAGATACGCAGTATTTT. Full variable domain (missing parts from reference TRBV7-2 and TRBJ2-3): GAGVSQSPSNKVTEKGKDVELRCDPISGHTALYWYRQSLGQGLEFLIYFQGNSAPDKSGLPSDRFSAERTGGSVSTLTIQRTQQEDSAVYLCASSRREHGTDTQYFGPGTRLTVL.

The chain is built from TRBV29-1 and TRBJ1-5, with TRBD1 as a possible D gene (6 bases). Trimming removed 4 bases at V and 6 bases at J, with 13 bases between. The CDR3 contains 13 residues. The V gene's germline CDR1 is SQVTM and CDR2 ANQGSEA. This chain's CDR3 is CSVASGVGQPQHF. The CDR3 nucleotides read TGCAGCGTTGCCTCAGGGGTGGGTCAGCCCCAGCATTTT. The full variable domain, rest sourced from reference TRBV29-1 and TRBJ1-5, is SAVISQKPSRDICQRGTSLTIQCQVDSQVTMMFWYRQQPGQSLTLIATANQGSEATYESGFVIDKFPISRPNLTFSTLTVSNMSPEDSSIYLCSVASGVGQPQHFGDGTRLSIL.

The J gene is TRBJ2-5, the V gene TRBV18; the D gene could be TRBD1 or TRBD2 (5 bases each). With the DNA end fitting TRBJ2-7 better, the J assignment may be wrong. Per germline, CDR1 KGHSH and CDR2 LQKENI. The length of the CDR3 is 14 residues. CDR3 loop: CASSPEPGRYEQYF. The CDR3 DNA sequence: TGTGCCAGCTCACCCGAACCGGGGCGCTACGAGCAGTACTTC.

This clonotype has at least ten counts. The V call is TRBV10-3, the J call TRBJ2-7; the match to TRBD1 covers 8 bases. Unmatched junction bases numbered 3, after V lost 5 bases and J lost 3 bases. The germline V gene encodes CDR1 ENHRY and CDR2 SYGVKD. The CDR3 has 13 amino acids. In DNA form, the CDR3 reads TGTGCCATCAGTTCAGGGGGCAGCTACGAGCAGTACTTC. This translates into CAISSGGSYEQYF.

As to this clonotype: A much larger clone sits a single nucleotide away, making a read error possible. The rearrangement joins TRBV5-1 to TRBJ2-7; 13 bases line up with TRBD2. Germline lookup yields CDR1 SGHRS and CDR2 YFSETQ. The CDR3 is 15 residues long. Here the CDR3 reads CACSFGTSGIYEQYF. The CDR3 nucleotides read TGCGCCTGCAGCTTTGGGACTAGCGGGATCTACGAGCAGTACTTC.

This clonotype was seen many times. CDR3 sequence: CASTWGPGQGQFADTQYF. The CDR3 coding sequence is TGTGCCAGCACCTGGGGACCCGGACAGGGCCAGTTTGCAGATACGCAGTATTTT. This chain uses TRBV6-1 with TRBJ2-3, with 8 bases that match TRBD1. CDR1 and CDR2 from the germline V gene are MNHNS and SASEGT. There are 18 residues in the CDR3. V shed 7 bases, J shed 4 bases, and the junction held 19 bases outside the gene matches.

The chain uses TRBV4-3 and TRBJ2-5, with D unclear. CDR3 length equals 14 residues. Deletions cut 0 bases from V and 1 base from J, with 6 bases between. Germline V gene data show CDR1 as LGHNA and CDR2 as YSLEER. CDR3 coding DNA: TGCGCCAGCAGCCAAGATGGAGTCCAAGAGACCCAGTACTTC. Amino acids: CASSQDGVQETQYF.